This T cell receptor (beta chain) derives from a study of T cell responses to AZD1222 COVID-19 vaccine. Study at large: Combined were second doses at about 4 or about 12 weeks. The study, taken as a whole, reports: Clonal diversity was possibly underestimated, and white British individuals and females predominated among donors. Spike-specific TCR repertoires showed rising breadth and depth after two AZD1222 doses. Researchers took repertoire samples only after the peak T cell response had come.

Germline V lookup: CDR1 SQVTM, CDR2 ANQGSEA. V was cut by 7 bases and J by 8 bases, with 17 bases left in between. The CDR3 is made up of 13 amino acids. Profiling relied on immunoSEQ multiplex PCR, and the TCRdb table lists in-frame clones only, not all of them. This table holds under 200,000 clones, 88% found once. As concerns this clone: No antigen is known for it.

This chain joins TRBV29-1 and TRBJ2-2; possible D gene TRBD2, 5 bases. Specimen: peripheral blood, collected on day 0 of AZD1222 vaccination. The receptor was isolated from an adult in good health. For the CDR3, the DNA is TGCAGCGCCCTACCACGGGGATTGGGGGAGCTGTTTTTT. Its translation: CSALPRGLGELFF.